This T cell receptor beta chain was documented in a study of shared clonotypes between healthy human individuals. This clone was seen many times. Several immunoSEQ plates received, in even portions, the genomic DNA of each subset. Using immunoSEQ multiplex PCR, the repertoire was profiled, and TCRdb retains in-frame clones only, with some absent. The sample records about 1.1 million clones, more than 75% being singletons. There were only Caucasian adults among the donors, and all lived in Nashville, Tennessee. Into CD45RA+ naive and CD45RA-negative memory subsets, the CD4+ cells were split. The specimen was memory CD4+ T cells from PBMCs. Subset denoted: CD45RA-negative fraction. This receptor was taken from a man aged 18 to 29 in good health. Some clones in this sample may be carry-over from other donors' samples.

CDR3 sequence (DNA): TGTGCCAGCAGCCCTGACAGGGTTGGCACTGAAGCTTTCTTT. Its protein is CASSPDRVGTEAFF. The rearrangement links TRBV14 to TRBJ1-1; 7 bases line up with TRBD1. CDR1 is SGHDN, CDR2 FVKESK, per germline. J was trimmed by 4 bases and V by 4 bases; bases with no gene match: 6. This CDR3 is 14 amino acids long.